The 26 T cell receptor beta chains below come from one sample, sequenced in a study of blood T cells in healthy people across ages. Together with a sample-barcoded 5' primer, a J-beta primer mix was included in a second PCR lasting roughly 6 to 12 cycles. TCRdb redid the calling of the 5' RACE reads with MiXCR, one entry per CDR3 protein. The sample lists fewer than 800,000 distinct CDR3 sequences; around a quarter were seen once. These data were also reused for a study on T cells of mothers and their children.

The sequenced sample consisted of blood. These receptors came from a boy younger than 18 in good health.

The chain is built from TRBV29-1 and TRBJ1-1; weak D call: TRBD1 (6 bases). Looked up from germline, CDR1 is SQVTM and CDR2 is ANQGSEA. The CDR3 loop spans 14 amino acids. V was shortened by 2 bases and J by 0 bases, with 10 bases between the two germline ends. Here the CDR3 reads CSVERTVMNTEAFF. The CDR3 DNA reads TGCAGCGTTGAAAGGACAGTAATGAACACTGAAGCTTTCTTT. Complete variable domain (other parts from reference TRBV29-1 and TRBJ1-1): SAVISQKPSRDICQRGTSLTIQCQVDSQVTMMFWYRQQPGQSLTLIATANQGSEATYESGFVIDKFPISRPNLTFSTLTVSNMSPEDSSIYLCSVERTVMNTEAFFGQGTRLTVV.

This clonotype has more than one count but fewer than ten. The chain uses TRBV20-1 and TRBJ2-7; either TRBD1 or TRBD2 may supply D (6 bases each). V lost 0 bases and J 7 bases, leaving 28 bases between the germline ends. CDR1 is DFQATT, CDR2 SNEGSKA, per germline (reference sequence). The CDR3 covers 18 residues. The CDR3 DNA is TGCAGTGCTAGAGACGCTACCGTAGCGGTGGGGGTGAGGGGGGAGCAGTACTTC. This translates into CSARDATVAVGVRGEQYF.

This clonotype has only a few counts. V is TRBV6-5 and J is TRBJ1-2, with D perhaps TRBD1 (5 bases). Germline CDR1 reads MNHEY; CDR2 reads SVGAGI. V lost 6 bases and J lost 4, with 18 bases in between. This CDR3 region has 15 residues. This chain's CDR3 is CASSLTGTALYGYTF. As DNA, the CDR3 is TGTGCCAGCAGCCTGACCGGGACGGCGCTCTATGGCTACACCTTC.

On this clonotype: The germline gene is not matched at one end of the junction; a read error may be the cause. The CDR3 DNA reads as TGTGCCACCGGCAGAGATTCCGCGGGACTCTATGGCTACACCTTC. Protein product: CATGRDSAGLYGYTF. This sequence joins TRBV15 and TRBJ1-2; D perhaps matches TRBD1 (5 bases). Germline assignment: CDR1 LNHNV and CDR2 YYDKDF (reference sequence). The CDR3 length is 15 residues. The variable domain in full, with the rest retrieved from reference TRBV15 and TRBJ1-2, is DAMVIQNPRYQVTQFGKPVTLSCSQTLNHNVMYWYQQKSSQAPKLLFHYYDKDFNNEADTPDNFQSRRPNTSFCFLDIRSPGLGDTAMYLCATGRDSAGLYGYTFGSGTRLTVV.

Turning to this clonotype: One end of the junction does not line up with germline, which may come from a read error. The chain recombines TRBV12-3 or TRBV12-4 with TRBJ1-2; D remains ambiguous. This CDR3 has 13 amino acids. The CDR3 sequence: CVSSFTTNYGYTF. As DNA, the CDR3 is TGTGTCAGCAGTTTCACCACTAACTATGGCTACACCTTC.

The chain joins TRBV11-3 to TRBJ2-1, with 10 bases fitting TRBD2. After removal of 5 bases from V and 6 bases from J, the junction contained 10 bases not matched to a gene. This CDR3 is 16 amino acids long. Germline values: CDR1 SGHNT, CDR2 YENEEA. The CDR3 DNA follows: TGTGCCAGCAGCCCCCCTAGCGGGGGAGTACTCAATGAGCAGTTCTTC. It yields the protein CASSPPSGGVLNEQFF.

This chain connects TRBV11-3 to TRBJ2-1, with D possibly being TRBD2 (6 bases). V was cut by 0 bases and J by 7 bases, with 10 bases left in between. The CDR3 covers 14 residues. Germline V lookup: CDR1 SGHNT, CDR2 YENEEA. DNA of the CDR3: TGTGCCAGCAGCTTAGATGGAGCGGGTAATGAGCAGTTCTTC. It translates to CASSLDGAGNEQFF.

The V gene is TRBV4-2, the J gene TRBJ2-5; D unresolved. Near its end, the DNA agrees better with TRBJ2-1, so the J call may be wrong. This CDR3 comprises 14 residues. Germline CDR1 LGHNA, CDR2 YNFKEQ. The CDR3 region is CASSQDRKGREQFF. CDR3 DNA: TGTGCCAGCAGCCAAGATCGGAAGGGTCGGGAGCAGTTCTTC.

The chain couples TRBV5-1 to TRBJ2-5; 11 bases align to TRBD2. The CDR3 loop spans 13 amino acids. Trimming took 5 bases from V and 4 from J; bases not matched to a gene: 1. CDR1 is SGHRS, CDR2 YFSETQ, per germline. CDR3 region: CASRTSGGETQYF. The DNA of the CDR3 is TGCGCCAGCAGAACTAGCGGGGGAGAGACCCAGTACTTC.

The CDR3 here is CASSRGQGALEQYF. For the CDR3, the DNA is TGTGCCAGCAGCCGGGGACAGGGGGCTCTCGAGCAGTACTTC. The V and J genes are TRBV7-6 and TRBJ2-7, with TRBD1 identical over 12 bases. Per germline, CDR1 SGHVS and CDR2 FNYEAQ. The CDR3 loop spans 14 amino acids. With 5 bases clipped from V and 6 bases from J, the junction kept 5 bases outside the gene matches.

The chain employs TRBV20-1 and TRBJ1-5; maybe TRBD1 (5 bases). CDR1 and CDR2 from the germline V gene are DFQATT and SNEGSKA (reference sequence). The CDR3 has 13 amino acids. Trimming removed 6 bases from V and 7 bases from J, with 16 bases in between. CDR3: CSALFQGDQPQHF. DNA for the CDR3: TGCAGTGCATTGTTTCAGGGCGACCAGCCCCAGCATTTT.

This chain joins TRBV14 and TRBJ2-1; D unclear. The germline V gene encodes CDR1 SGHDN and CDR2 FVKESK. V lost 0 bases and J 0 bases, leaving 9 bases between the germline ends. The length of the CDR3 is 16 residues. In nucleotides, the CDR3 is TGTGCCAGCAGCCAAGAATTGGTCTCCTCCTACAATGAGCAGTTCTTC. Encoded protein: CASSQELVSSYNEQFF. The whole variable domain, remainder taken from reference TRBV14 and TRBJ2-1, is EAGVTQFPSHSVIEKGQTVTLRCDPISGHDNLYWYRRVMGKEIKFLLHFVKESKQDESGMPNNRFLAERTGGTYSTLKVQPAELEDSGVYFCASSQELVSSYNEQFFGPGTRLTVL.

The CDR3 region is CASSISGPASYEQYF. DNA of the CDR3: TGTGCCAGCAGCATCAGCGGGCCCGCCTCCTACGAGCAGTACTTC. The V gene is TRBV7-3, the J gene TRBJ2-5, with D perhaps TRBD2 (6 bases). The J call may be wrong; the DNA end is better matched by TRBJ2-7. The CDR3 has 15 residues. Germline V lookup: CDR1 SGHTA, CDR2 FQGTGA.

This chain joins TRBV20-1 and TRBJ2-1; TRBD2 aligns across 7 bases. The CDR3 sequence is 18 residues long. Germline lookup yields CDR1 DFQATT and CDR2 SNEGSKA (reference sequence). Losses at the gene ends were 5 bases for V and 0 bases for J; bases not matched to a gene: 16. Here the CDR3 reads CSAPSPSGPSSSYNEQFF. The CDR3 region has the DNA TGCAGTGCTCCTTCCCCTAGCGGTCCTTCTAGCTCCTACAATGAGCAGTTCTTC.

As for this clonotype: One junction end disagrees with the germline gene, perhaps due to a read error. J is TRBJ2-1 and V is TRBV18; weak D call: TRBD2 (5 bases). Germline lookup yields CDR1 KGHSH and CDR2 LQKENI. This CDR3 contains 13 residues. As DNA, the CDR3 is TGTGCCGGTCAAGAGACGGGAAACAACGAGCAGTTCTTC. Translating it yields CAGQETGNNEQFF.

The chain links TRBV6-5 to TRBJ2-1, with 8 positions matching TRBD2. Germline V gene sequence: CDR1 MNHEY, CDR2 SVGAGI. Losses at the gene ends were 6 bases for V and 6 bases for J; bases not matched to a gene: 7. The CDR3 contains 14 residues. Here the CDR3 reads CASSPGSGVNEQFF. The CDR3 DNA follows: TGTGCCAGCAGCCCAGGTAGCGGGGTCAATGAGCAGTTCTTC.

The chain links TRBV7-9 to TRBJ2-5; D perhaps matches TRBD2 (6 bases). The germline gives CDR1 SEHNR, CDR2 FQNEAQ (reference sequence). CDR3 length equals 13 residues. The CDR3 DNA reads as TGTGCAGGAGGGCCCCAGTACCAAGAGACCCAGTACTTC. Protein product: CAGGPQYQETQYF.

This chain joins TRBV5-6 and TRBJ2-5; 11 bases agree with TRBD1. V shed 5 bases, J shed 6 bases, and the junction held 12 bases outside the gene matches. The CDR3 extends over 16 amino acids. Germline V lookup: CDR1 SGHDT, CDR2 YYEEEE. CDR3 nucleotides: TGTGCCAGCAGTCTACCGGGACAGGGGGTTCAGAAGACCCAGTACTTC. Protein product: CASSLPGQGVQKTQYF.

The chain links TRBV29-1 to TRBJ1-2; no clear D gene. This CDR3 has 11 amino acids. Deletions cut 3 bases from V and 8 bases from J, with 10 bases between. CDR1 is SQVTM, CDR2 ANQGSEA, per germline. CDR3 in DNA: TGCAGCGTTGATGAGCCGACGGGCTACACCTTC. It is translated as CSVDEPTGYTF.

The chain employs TRBV5-1 and TRBJ2-1; D unresolved. The CDR3 sequence is 13 residues long. V was clipped by 1 base and J by 8 bases, with 10 bases between them. Germline loops: CDR1 SGHRS, CDR2 YFSETQ. In nucleotides, the CDR3 is TGCGCCAGCAGCTTGTATCCGGTCGATGAGCAGTTCTTC. Translating it yields CASSLYPVDEQFF.

J is TRBJ2-3 and V is TRBV10-3; 8 bases line up with TRBD1. V lost 6 bases to trimming and J lost 3 bases; unmatched junction nucleotides: 11. Per the germline V gene, CDR1 is ENHRY and CDR2 is SYGVKD. CDR3 size: 16 residues. The CDR3, as DNA: TGTGCCATCAGAACTTCCCTGGGGACAGGAACAGATACGCAGTATTTT. It translates to CAIRTSLGTGTDTQYF.

The CDR3 nucleotides are TGTGCCAGCACCCCCATAGCGGGAGGGCCAGATACGCAGTATTTT. This codes for CASTPIAGGPDTQYF. The rearrangement uses TRBV12-3 or TRBV12-4 and TRBJ2-3; 11 bases align to TRBD2. The CDR3 spans 15 residues. Trimming cost V 7 bases and J 4 bases; bases outside gene matches: 7.

The chain uses TRBV5-1 and TRBJ2-7; tentative D call: TRBD1 (6 bases). V gave up 0 bases and J gave up 2 bases, with 12 bases separating them. The CDR3 sequence is 15 residues long. The germline V gene encodes CDR1 SGHRS and CDR2 YFSETQ. CDR3 in amino acids: CASSLVTGPPYEQYF. The CDR3 nucleotides read TGCGCCAGCAGCTTGGTCACAGGGCCTCCCTACGAGCAGTACTTC.

Many counts were recorded for this clonotype. The chain uses TRBV6-1 and TRBJ2-7; TRBD2 might be the D (6 bases). V was shortened by 8 bases and J by 3 bases, with 8 bases between the two germline ends. The CDR3 contains 11 residues. Germline V gives CDR1 MNHNS, CDR2 SASEGT. This chain's CDR3 is CASSSVYEQYF. CDR3 bases: TGTGCCAGCTCTAGCGTCTACGAGCAGTACTTC.

This clonotype was found a few times. The J gene is TRBJ2-7, the V gene TRBV5-1; D perhaps matches TRBD1 (6 bases). V gave up 6 bases and J gave up 7 bases, with 20 bases separating them. Germline CDR1 reads SGHRS; CDR2 reads YFSETQ. There are 14 residues in the CDR3. The CDR3 bases are TGCGCCAGCACCCCAGGGGACCTACCGGAAGAGCAGTACTTC. Protein product: CASTPGDLPEEQYF. Variable domain in full (rest from reference TRBV5-1 and TRBJ2-7): KAGVTQTPRYLIKTRGQQVTLSCSPISGHRSVSWYQQTPGQGLQFLFEYFSETQRNKGNFPGRFSGRQFSNSRSEMNVSTLELGDSALYLCASTPGDLPEEQYFGPGTRLTVT.

This chain links TRBV6-6 with TRBJ2-1; D remains ambiguous. V lost 0 bases and J lost 7, with 4 bases in between. The CDR3 is 12 residues long. CDR1 is MNHNY, CDR2 SVGAGI, per germline (reference sequence). The CDR3 reads CASSYSVNEQFF. The CDR3 DNA reads as TGTGCCAGCAGTTACTCAGTAAATGAGCAGTTCTTC.